The sequence of this TCR beta chain was determined in a study of identical twins. This clonotype was observed a handful of times. Germline V gene sequence: CDR1 SEHNR, CDR2 FQNEAQ (reference sequence). Trimming took off 5 bases at V and 3 bases at J, with 14 bases between the two ends. This CDR3 has 15 residues. One entry per CDR3 protein results from TCRdb running MiXCR on the 5' RACE reads. The repertoire consists of more than 600,000 distinct CDR3 sequences, with 15% to 20% occurring once and the leading ten covering under 15%. These sequences were also reported in another study, on T cells expressing NK-cell markers. From that paper: Once again these clonotypes came out on top in the CD3+CD56-NKG2C+ fraction of several donors. Uncertainty persisted over the HCMV specificity of expanded NKG2C+ T cell clones.

The chain joins TRBV7-9 to TRBJ1-5; D gene unclear. The sequenced sample consisted of PBMCs. This sequence originates from a woman between 18 and 29 years old in good health. The CDR3 DNA reads TGTGCCAGCAGCCCTGAGGGCCGATCCAATCAGCCCCAGCATTTT. Amino acids: CASSPEGRSNQPQHF.